One and the same sample provided the 8 T cell receptor beta chains below, sequenced in a study of technical replicates of blood from a handful of donors. Only in-frame clones appear in the TCRdb table, and some are missing; sequencing was by immunoSEQ multiplex PCR. Seen here are some 87,000 clones, roughly 97% observed once, and the top ten hold roughly 0.35%. Sequencing was performed on T cells isolated from PBMCs. These receptors were taken from a human donor in good health.

J is TRBJ1-2 and V is TRBV5-4, with unresolved D. Germline values: CDR1 SGHNT, CDR2 YYREEE (reference sequence). There are 12 residues in the CDR3. V was clipped by 0 bases and J by 8 bases, with 8 bases between them. The CDR3 DNA reads TGTGCCAGCAGCTTGGAAGTGGCCGGCTACACCTTC. Amino acids: CASSLEVAGYTF.

The V call is TRBV27, the J call TRBJ2-5, with D perhaps TRBD1 (5 bases). CDR1 MNHEY and CDR2 SMNVEV come from the germline V gene (reference sequence). This CDR3 has 15 residues. The V and J ends lost 2 bases and 4 bases respectively, with 14 bases between them. CDR3 region: CASSLGTGLGETQYF. DNA for the CDR3: TGTGCCAGCAGTTTAGGTACAGGTCTCGGAGAGACCCAGTACTTC.

V is TRBV5-1 and J is TRBJ2-1, with D possibly TRBD2 on 5 matching bases. Germline values: CDR1 SGHRS, CDR2 YFSETQ. The length of the CDR3 is 20 residues. Trimming took 0 bases from V and 1 from J, leaving 23 bases between them. The CDR3 reads CASSLEFFHWRALSYNEQFF. The DNA for the CDR3 is TGCGCCAGCAGCTTGGAATTTTTCCACTGGCGGGCTTTATCCTACAATGAGCAGTTCTTC.

CDR3 residues: CASSTWGVGNEQYF. In DNA, the CDR3 is TGTGCCAGCAGTACCTGGGGAGTAGGAAACGAGCAGTACTTC. The chain has TRBV5-8 and TRBJ2-7; D is possibly TRBD2 (5 bases). V was trimmed by 5 bases and J by 5 bases, leaving 17 bases between them. The CDR3 runs 14 residues. Germline CDR1 reads SGHTS; CDR2 reads YDEGEE.

The rearrangement joins TRBV4-3 to TRBJ2-5, with D tentatively TRBD2 (6 bases). This CDR3 has 16 residues. Germline CDR1 is LGHNA and CDR2 is YSLEER. The V end was cut by 5 bases, the J end by 0 bases, with 16 bases between. The CDR3 bases are TGCGCCAGCAGCTCCTCCGGGACTGCGTACCAAGAGACCCAGTACTTC. It encodes CASSSSGTAYQETQYF.

The chain employs TRBV5-8 and TRBJ1-2; D ambiguous. There are 13 residues in the CDR3. In germline, CDR1 is SGHTS, CDR2 YDEGEE. Trimming removed 2 bases from V and 3 bases from J, with 8 bases in between. The CDR3 spells CASSFAGYYGYTF. The CDR3 coding sequence is TGTGCCAGCAGCTTTGCGGGATACTATGGCTACACCTTC.

The rearrangement joins TRBV27 to TRBJ1-1; the D gene is possibly TRBD1 (6 bases). CDR3 length equals 13 residues. V lost 5 bases to trimming and J lost 4 bases, with 11 bases between them. Germline values: CDR1 MNHEY, CDR2 SMNVEV (reference sequence). CDR3 nucleotides: TGTGCCAGCAGTATACAGGGCTCCACTGAAGCTTTCTTT. It specifies CASSIQGSTEAFF.

This chain uses TRBV7-9 with TRBJ2-7; TRBD1 might be the D (5 bases). The germline V gene has CDR1 SEHNR and CDR2 FQNEAQ (reference sequence). The V end was cut by 1 base, the J end by 5 bases, with 12 bases between. The CDR3 has 14 residues. The CDR3 loop reads CASSLGRESNEQYF. The DNA for the CDR3 is TGTGCCAGCAGCTTAGGCAGGGAAAGTAACGAGCAGTACTTC.